Listed here are 20 T cell receptor beta chains from one sample, sequenced in a study of CD8+CD57+ T cells in acquired aplastic anemia. CDR3 and TCR beta VDJ profiling relied on genomic DNA as the template. TCRdb redid the calling of the reads with MiXCR, one entry per CDR3 protein. The profile shows about 270,000 distinct CDR3 sequences, around 60% of them singletons. The sequenced sample consisted of sorted CD4+, CD8+, or CD8+CD57+ T cells (not recorded which) from PBMCs. Receptors were obtained from a human donor with severe aplastic anemia or a healthy control (not recorded which).

The J gene is TRBJ1-1, the V gene TRBV5-1, with 7 bases matching TRBD1. Germline CDR1 and CDR2: SGHRS and YFSETQ. V shed 3 bases and J 4 bases; nucleotides not matched to a gene: 3. The CDR3 length is 13 residues. The CDR3 loop is CASSSDRSTEAFF. CDR3 coding DNA: TGCGCCAGCAGCTCGGACAGGTCCACTGAAGCTTTCTTT.

This clonotype has a handful of counts. The chain joins TRBV2 to TRBJ2-5; 8 bases are shared with TRBD2. The CDR3 has 15 amino acids. Germline loops: CDR1 SNHLY, CDR2 FYNNEI. With 7 bases clipped from V and 5 bases from J, the junction kept 12 bases outside the gene matches. The CDR3 sequence: CASTRFSGEGETQYF. In nucleotides, the CDR3 is TGTGCCAGCACTCGGTTTAGCGGGGAGGGTGAGACCCAGTACTTC.

This clonotype was counted a few times. The chain couples TRBV28 to TRBJ1-6; no definite D call. Germline values: CDR1 MDHEN, CDR2 SYDVKM. The CDR3 extends over 14 amino acids. V was shortened by 3 bases and J by 9 bases, with 12 bases between the two germline ends. The CDR3 DNA follows: TGTGCCAGCAGTTTCTTGGGATGGGGTTCACCCCTCCACTTT. Protein sequence: CASSFLGWGSPLHF.

This clonotype has at least ten counts. The chain uses TRBV5-1 and TRBJ2-3; D might be TRBD2 (6 bases). Trimming took 0 bases from V and 3 from J, leaving 17 bases between them. Per germline, CDR1 SGHRS and CDR2 YFSETQ. This CDR3 spans 17 amino acids. The CDR3 bases are TGCGCCAGCAGCTTGGGTTCGGGCGGGAACCCAACAGATACGCAGTATTTT. Amino acids: CASSLGSGGNPTDTQYF.

The V call is TRBV19, the J call TRBJ1-1, with D maybe TRBD1 (5 bases). Germline assignment: CDR1 LNHDA and CDR2 SQIVND (reference sequence). V lost 5 bases and J 1 base, leaving 17 bases between the germline ends. The CDR3 runs 16 residues. The CDR3 bases are TGTGCCAGTAGTCTTTCATGGGGACTGTCGAACACTGAAGCTTTCTTT. The encoded protein is CASSLSWGLSNTEAFF.

This clonotype was recorded at least ten times. This chain uses TRBV3-1 with TRBJ1-2, with 7 nucleotides matching TRBD1. The CDR3 is 15 amino acids. J gave up 5 bases and V 1 base, and 7 bases lay outside the gene matches. Germline V CDR1 and CDR2: LGHDT, YNNKEL (reference sequence). The CDR3 nucleotides read TGTGCCAGCAGCCAAGCCCCAGGGGGGGTTTATGGCTACACCTTC. It encodes CASSQAPGGVYGYTF.

The chain links TRBV7-3 to TRBJ2-7; D might be TRBD1 (6 bases). The CDR3 runs to 14 residues. CDR1 and CDR2 (germline): SGHTA, FQGTGA. The ends were cut back, 5 bases at V and 3 bases at J, with 14 bases in the middle. This chain's CDR3 is CASSPGRGHYEQYF. CDR3 nucleotides: TGTGCCAGCAGCCCGGGCAGGGGACACTACGAGCAGTACTTC.

J is TRBJ2-7 and V is TRBV4-1; 9 bases agree with TRBD2. This CDR3 region has 14 residues. The ends lost 4 bases at V and 9 bases at J; junction bases unmatched: 10. Germline values: CDR1 MGHRA, CDR2 YSYEKL. The CDR3 sequence is CASSRPGLAGLQYF. The CDR3 bases are TGCGCCAGCAGCCGCCCAGGGCTAGCGGGGTTGCAGTACTTC.

The rearrangement links TRBV5-1 to TRBJ2-2; 8 positions agree with TRBD1. V was pared by 7 bases and J by 4 bases, with 6 bases of the junction left unmatched. The CDR3 runs 14 residues. Per the germline V gene, CDR1 is SGHRS and CDR2 is YFSETQ. Here the CDR3 reads CASGQQGGTGELFF. CDR3 DNA: TGCGCCAGCGGCCAACAGGGGGGCACCGGGGAGCTGTTTTTT.

This chain links TRBV20-1 with TRBJ1-4; TRBD1 aligns across 9 bases. The V segment lost 0 bases and the J segment 8 bases; nucleotides outside the gene matches: 7. Germline V lookup: CDR1 DFQATT, CDR2 SNEGSKA (reference sequence). The CDR3 runs 15 residues. DNA for the CDR3: TGCAGTGCTAGAGATTCGGGACAGGGAGGAGAAAAACTGTTTTTT. Its translation: CSARDSGQGGEKLFF.

The sample holds many counts of this clonotype. CDR3: CASSPKAGAYKQYF. CDR3 DNA: TGTGCCAGCAGCCCCAAGGCAGGGGCATATAAGCAGTACTTC. The V and J genes are TRBV6-5 and TRBJ2-7; possibly TRBD1 for D (6 bases). V lost 6 bases and J 8 bases, leaving 20 bases between the germline ends. Germline V gene data show CDR1 as MNHEY and CDR2 as SVGAGI. This CDR3 region has 14 residues.

The chain links TRBV5-1 to TRBJ1-2; TRBD1 might be the D (5 bases). This CDR3 has 18 amino acids. Trimming took off 2 bases at V and 0 bases at J, with 20 bases between the two ends. Germline lookup yields CDR1 SGHRS and CDR2 YFSETQ. The CDR3 DNA reads as TGCGCCAGCAGCTTATCAGGACAAAGTCTGGGTGCTAACTATGGCTACACCTTC. Translated: CASSLSGQSLGANYGYTF.

Concerning this clonotype itself: At one end the junction does not follow the germline gene, possibly because of a read error. The chain couples TRBV10-1 to TRBJ2-5, with TRBD1 as a possible D gene (6 bases). This CDR3 comprises 14 residues. Per germline, CDR1 WNHNN and CDR2 SYGVQD (reference sequence). The CDR3 coding sequence is TGTGCCAGCAGTACAGGGTTGGTGACAGAGACCCAGTACTTC. Amino acid sequence: CASSTGLVTETQYF.

As for this clonotype: Because the CDR3 is missing its conserved closing phenylalanine or tryptophan, this is likely a read error. CDR3 DNA: TGTGCCAGCAGCGTAGGGACGGAGTATGGCTACACCCCC. Encoded protein: CASSVGTEYGYTP. The rearrangement links TRBV9 to TRBJ1-2; no clear D gene. Deletions cut 0 bases from V and 5 bases from J, with 8 bases between. This CDR3 has 13 amino acids. Germline V lookup: CDR1 SGDLS, CDR2 YYNGEE.

This clonotype occurred a few times. This chain connects TRBV7-9 to TRBJ2-1; 8 bases match TRBD1. Germline CDR1 is SEHNR and CDR2 is FQNEAQ (reference sequence). The V gene end was trimmed by 3 bases and the J gene end by 6 bases; junction bases not matched to a gene: 7. The CDR3 totals 15 residues. Written as DNA, the CDR3 is TGTGCCAGCAGCTTTTCCAGGACAGGGATCAATGAGCAGTTCTTC. This translates into CASSFSRTGINEQFF.

The chain is built from TRBV9 and TRBJ1-1, with unresolved D. The CDR3 consists of 15 residues. V lost 5 bases and J 0 bases, leaving 14 bases between the germline ends. Germline V gene lookup returns CDR1 SGDLS and CDR2 YYNGEE. The CDR3 is CASSPLNRVNTEAFF. The CDR3 nucleotides read TGTGCCAGCAGTCCTTTGAATCGAGTGAACACTGAAGCTTTCTTT. The entire variable domain, with the rest obtained from reference TRBV9 and TRBJ1-1, is as follows: DSGVTQTPKHLITATGQRVTLRCSPRSGDLSVYWYQQSLDQGLQFLIQYYNGEERAKGNILERFSAQQFPDLHSELNLSSLELGDSALYFCASSPLNRVNTEAFFGQGTRLTVV.

This clonotype was found a few times. The genes are TRBV7-9 and TRBJ2-5; TRBD1 agrees at 9 bases. Per the germline V gene, CDR1 is SEHNR and CDR2 is FQNEAQ (reference sequence). The CDR3 contains 14 residues. V lost 6 bases, J lost 6 bases, and 8 bases stayed unmatched. The CDR3 region has the DNA TGTGCCAGCAGAACTACAGGGGGCGCAAAGACCCAGTACTTC. Translated, it gives CASRTTGGAKTQYF. Drawing the rest from reference TRBV7-9 and TRBJ2-5, the complete variable domain is DTGVSQNPRHKITKRGQNVTFRCDPISEHNRLYWYRQTLGQGPEFLTYFQNEAQLEKSRLLSDRFSAERPKGSFSTLEIQRTEQGDSAMYLCASRTTGGAKTQYFGPGTRLLVL.

The rearrangement joins TRBV2 to TRBJ1-6; D not certain. Germline assignment: CDR1 SNHLY and CDR2 FYNNEI. The V and J ends lost 8 bases and 5 bases respectively, with 10 bases between them. This CDR3 region has 13 residues. CDR3 amino acids: CASARADNSPLHF. The CDR3 region has the DNA TGTGCCAGCGCCAGAGCGGATAATTCACCCCTCCACTTT.

This clonotype was seen at least ten times. CDR3 nucleotides: TGTGCCAGCAGCAACCGGGACCGCTCAACAGCTTTCTTT. The encoded protein is CASSNRDRSTAFF. This chain uses TRBV9 with TRBJ1-1, with D perhaps TRBD1 (5 bases). Germline assignment: CDR1 SGDLS and CDR2 YYNGEE. CDR3 size: 13 residues. Trimming removed 4 bases from V and 10 bases from J, with 17 bases in between.

This chain connects TRBV29-1 to TRBJ1-5, with a possible D match to TRBD1 (5 bases). Germline lookup yields CDR1 SQVTM and CDR2 ANQGSEA. This CDR3 region has 15 residues. The V end lost 4 bases, the J end lost 3 bases, and 16 bases lay between the germline ends. This chain's CDR3 is CSVGGGNGDNQPQHF. Written as DNA, the CDR3 is TGCAGCGTTGGTGGGGGGAATGGGGACAATCAGCCCCAGCATTTT. Complete variable domain (other parts from reference TRBV29-1 and TRBJ1-5): SAVISQKPSRDICQRGTSLTIQCQVDSQVTMMFWYRQQPGQSLTLIATANQGSEATYESGFVIDKFPISRPNLTFSTLTVSNMSPEDSSIYLCSVGGGNGDNQPQHFGDGTRLSIL.